This TCR beta chain was sequenced in a study of blood T cell repertoires in COVID-19. The overall study: T cells, B-cell-depleted T cells, or PBMCs provided the cDNA or gDNA that served as material.

Generated by immunoSEQ multiplex PCR, the TCRdb table keeps only in-frame clones and is missing some. The sample has tens of thousands of clones, roughly four fifths seen once; the top ten hold about 38%. Note on this clone: Distinct nucleotide sequences in the sample also encode this CDR3.

V lost 2 bases to trimming and J lost 3 bases; unmatched junction nucleotides: 5. The CDR3 contains 14 residues. CDR1 is SGDLS, CDR2 YYNGEE, per germline. The chain links TRBV9 to TRBJ2-7; TRBD2 agrees at 7 bases. Sequenced: peripheral blood. This receptor was identified in a man aged 80 or over with active or convalescent COVID-19. CDR3 DNA: TGTGCCAGCAGCGTGGGCGGGAGTAGCTACGAGCAGTACTTC. As protein: CASSVGGSSYEQYF.